The 26 T cell receptor beta chains below all came from one sample that was sequenced in a study of blood T cell repertoires in COVID-19. Sequencing was performed with immunoSEQ multiplex PCR; in TCRdb, only in-frame clones are kept and a portion is missing. The data hold roughly 64,000 clones, with around 76% observed a single time. Material for sequencing was peripheral blood. These receptors all stem from a human donor in a cohort sampled during active COVID-19.

In DNA form, the CDR3 reads TGTGCCAGCAGCCTGTACAGCAGATCACCCCTCCACTTT. Amino acids: CASSLYSRSPLHF. The chain is built from TRBV14 and TRBJ1-6, with D hard to call. The V end was cut by 4 bases, the J end by 10 bases, with 11 bases between. The CDR3 is 13 residues long. Germline lookup yields CDR1 SGHDN and CDR2 FVKESK.

This clone was recorded only once. The chain joins TRBV7-2 to TRBJ2-7; 9 bases fit TRBD2. This CDR3 comprises 15 residues. Germline-derived CDR1 and CDR2 are SGHTA and FQGNSA. V lost 6 bases, J lost 4 bases, and 10 bases stayed unmatched. CDR3 sequence (DNA): TGTGCCAGCAGTCAACTCATGCGGGGGGGGTACGAGCAGTACTTC. Translating gives CASSQLMRGGYEQYF.

The genes are TRBV5-5 and TRBJ1-1; possibly TRBD1 for D (5 bases). The V and J ends lost 0 bases and 0 bases respectively, with 9 bases between them. Germline CDR1 SGHKS, CDR2 YYEKEE (reference sequence). The CDR3 is 15 residues long. The CDR3 region has the DNA TGTGCCAGCAGCTTGGTAGTGACAGTGAACACTGAAGCTTTCTTT. Its protein is CASSLVVTVNTEAFF.

The chain is built from TRBV18 and TRBJ1-1; TRBD1 matches at 11 bases. The trim removed 5 bases at V and 3 bases at J, leaving 5 bases unmatched. The CDR3 covers 15 residues. The germline V gene encodes CDR1 KGHSH and CDR2 LQKENI. The CDR3 is CASSGGQGADTEAFF. Here the CDR3 DNA reads TGTGCCAGCTCAGGCGGACAGGGGGCGGACACTGAAGCTTTCTTT.

The rearrangement uses TRBV9 and TRBJ1-2, with TRBD1 matching over 9 bases. The CDR3 contains 13 residues. V shed 6 bases, J shed 11 bases, and the junction held 11 bases outside the gene matches. The germline gives CDR1 SGDLS, CDR2 YYNGEE. The CDR3 region has the DNA TGTGCCAGCAACCCCCGGACAGGGGCAGTATACACCTTC. Amino acid sequence: CASNPRTGAVYTF.

The chain is built from TRBV18 and TRBJ1-1; 7 bases are shared with TRBD1. V was pared by 5 bases and J by 3 bases, with 6 bases of the junction left unmatched. The CDR3 is 14 residues long. CDR1 is KGHSH, CDR2 LQKENI, per germline. The CDR3 sequence is CASSVQGFYTEAFF. The DNA of the CDR3 is TGTGCCAGCTCAGTACAGGGGTTTTACACTGAAGCTTTCTTT.

The chain combines TRBV4-1 with TRBJ2-7, with TRBD1 matching over 7 bases. This CDR3 is 17 amino acids long. Germline V gene data show CDR1 as MGHRA and CDR2 as YSYEKL. Unmatched junction bases numbered 12, after V lost 0 bases and J lost 4 bases. The CDR3 bases are TGCGCCAGCAGCCAAGAGGGAAGTACGGGACAGCCATACGAGCAGTACTTC. Translated, it gives CASSQEGSTGQPYEQYF.

V and J are TRBV6-5 and TRBJ1-3, with D unclear. V was shortened by 7 bases and J by 9 bases, with 16 bases between the two germline ends. From germline, CDR1 is MNHEY and CDR2 SVGAGI. CDR3 length: 13 residues. The CDR3 nucleotides are TGTGCCAGCAACCCAGCGGGAGGTGGCACCATATATTTT. It translates to CASNPAGGGTIYF.

V and J are TRBV29-1 and TRBJ2-1, with 10 bases fitting TRBD2. Germline loops: CDR1 SQVTM, CDR2 ANQGSEA. The CDR3 consists of 14 residues. V lost 4 bases to trimming and J lost 9 bases; unmatched junction nucleotides: 9. CDR3 amino acids: CSVGTSGGVTEQFF. The CDR3 DNA reads as TGCAGCGTTGGGACTAGCGGAGGGGTTACTGAGCAGTTCTTC.

The chain is built from TRBV7-2 and TRBJ2-7; 7 nucleotides align to TRBD2. V lost 0 bases to trimming and J lost 0 bases; unmatched junction nucleotides: 5. The CDR3 is made up of 16 amino acids. Per germline, CDR1 SGHTA and CDR2 FQGNSA. DNA of the CDR3: TGTGCCAGCAGCTTAGCTGGCGGGGGTAACTCCTACGAGCAGTACTTC. It translates to CASSLAGGGNSYEQYF.

The chain has TRBV15 and TRBJ2-1; 7 bases line up with TRBD1. V trimming: 4 bases; J trimming: 7 bases; junction bases outside the gene matches: 13. CDR1 and CDR2 (germline): LNHNV, YYDKDF (reference sequence). The CDR3 totals 16 residues. As DNA, the CDR3 is TGTGCCACCAGCAACACAAACCGGGACAGAGTAAATGAGCAGTTCTTC. As protein: CATSNTNRDRVNEQFF.

The chain carries TRBV19 and TRBJ2-2; TRBD2 might be the D (6 bases). Per germline, CDR1 LNHDA and CDR2 SQIVND (reference sequence). The CDR3 contains 15 residues. V was shortened by 5 bases and J by 1 base, with 11 bases between the two germline ends. CDR3 sequence (DNA): TGTGCCAGTAGTCTTCGGGACTGGAACACCGGGGAGCTGTTTTTT. It translates to CASSLRDWNTGELFF.

The rearrangement uses TRBV27 and TRBJ1-6, with 9 bases fitting TRBD1. Germline assignment: CDR1 MNHEY and CDR2 SMNVEV (reference sequence). V shed 3 bases and J 9 bases; nucleotides not matched to a gene: 6. This CDR3 comprises 15 residues. The CDR3 region is CASSFQGQGSSPLHF. The CDR3, as DNA: TGTGCCAGCAGTTTTCAGGGACAGGGAAGTTCACCCCTCCACTTT.

The rearrangement uses TRBV6-5 and TRBJ1-2; 9 nucleotides line up with TRBD1. CDR1 MNHEY and CDR2 SVGAGI come from the germline V gene. The CDR3 consists of 15 residues. V lost 2 bases, J lost 4 bases, and 5 bases stayed unmatched. The CDR3 nucleotides are TGTGCCAGCAGTTACAGGGGACAGGGTAGCTATGGCTACACCTTC. Translating gives CASSYRGQGSYGYTF.

In DNA form, the CDR3 reads TGTGCCAGCAGCTTAGGAAACGACAGAGGAACCTACGAGCAGTACTTC. This translates into CASSLGNDRGTYEQYF. The genes are TRBV11-2 and TRBJ2-7; TRBD1 might be the D (5 bases). The CDR3 extends over 16 amino acids. The V end lost 1 base, the J end lost 2 bases, and 15 bases lay between the germline ends. Per germline, CDR1 SGHAT and CDR2 FQNNGV. Drawing the rest from reference TRBV11-2 and TRBJ2-7, the complete variable domain is EAGVAQSPRYKIIEKRQSVAFWCNPISGHATLYWYQQILGQGPKLLIQFQNNGVVDDSQLPKDRFSAERLKGVDSTLKIQPAKLEDSAVYLCASSLGNDRGTYEQYFGPGTRLTVT.

This clone appeared once. This rearrangement joins TRBV24-1 to TRBJ1-1; D is undetermined. V dropped 6 bases and J dropped 1 base, with 8 bases sitting between them. CDR3 size: 13 residues. CDR1 is KGHDR and CDR2 is SFDVKD in the germline V gene. The CDR3 sequence is CATSRGGNTEAFF. In nucleotides, the CDR3 is TGTGCCACCAGTCGGGGAGGGAACACTGAAGCTTTCTTT.

The chain has TRBV6-5 and TRBJ1-3; tentatively, D is TRBD1 (5 bases). Per the germline V gene, CDR1 is MNHEY and CDR2 is SVGAGI. V was clipped by 6 bases and J by 3 bases, with 12 bases between them. The CDR3 is 14 amino acids. The CDR3: CASREGWNGNTIYF. CDR3 DNA sequence: TGTGCCAGCAGGGAGGGGTGGAATGGAAACACCATATATTTT.

The J gene is TRBJ1-2, the V gene TRBV19; TRBD1 matches 8 bases. This CDR3 spans 14 amino acids. The germline V gene encodes CDR1 LNHDA and CDR2 SQIVND (reference sequence). The V segment lost 7 bases and the J segment 4 bases; nucleotides outside the gene matches: 8. The CDR3 protein is CASTKPGQAYGYTF. The CDR3 DNA follows: TGTGCCAGTACCAAACCGGGACAGGCCTATGGCTACACCTTC. The full variable domain, in which reference TRBV19 and TRBJ1-2 provide the parts outside the CDR3, is DGGITQSPKYLFRKEGQNVTLSCEQNLNHDAMYWYRQDPGQGLRLIYYSQIVNDFQKGDIAEGYSVSREKKESFPLTVTSAQKNPTAFYLCASTKPGQAYGYTFGSGTRLTVV.

This clone has a handful of counts. The genes are TRBV9 and TRBJ1-6; 7 bases map to TRBD1. The CDR3 runs 14 residues. Trimming cost V 3 bases and J 9 bases; bases outside gene matches: 6. Per the germline V gene, CDR1 is SGDLS and CDR2 is YYNGEE. Written as DNA, the CDR3 is TGTGCCAGCAGCGAGGGGGCCAATCTTTCACCCCTCCACTTT. As protein: CASSEGANLSPLHF.

This clone was observed a few times. The chain has TRBV27 and TRBJ1-5; maybe TRBD1 (6 bases). Germline CDR1 MNHEY, CDR2 SMNVEV (reference sequence). V was clipped by 3 bases and J by 0 bases, with 9 bases between them. The CDR3 is 15 residues long. The CDR3 region has the DNA TGTGCCAGCAGTTTGACAGGAGCTAGCAATCAGCCCCAGCATTTT. Translating gives CASSLTGASNQPQHF.

V gene TRBV30 combines with J gene TRBJ1-2, with D tentatively TRBD1 (5 bases). The CDR3 contains 13 residues. V was cut by 3 bases and J by 7 bases, with 15 bases left in between. The germline CDR1 and CDR2 sequences are GTSNPN and SVGIG (reference sequence). CDR3 coding DNA: TGTGCCTGGAGCGCCGTAGGGGCGCGTGGCTACACCTTC. It specifies CAWSAVGARGYTF.

The rearrangement links TRBV11-2 to TRBJ1-4; 11 positions match TRBD1. The ends lost 1 base at V and 7 bases at J; junction bases unmatched: 5. The CDR3 loop spans 16 amino acids. Germline V CDR1 and CDR2: SGHAT, FQNNGV. The CDR3 protein is CASSLGTGGGVEKLFF. The CDR3 nucleotides read TGTGCCAGCAGCTTAGGGACAGGGGGCGGTGTTGAAAAACTGTTTTTT.

The J gene is TRBJ2-3, the V gene TRBV7-2; D might be TRBD2 (7 bases). This CDR3 is 14 amino acids long. The germline CDR1 and CDR2 sequences are SGHTA and FQGNSA. V lost 8 bases and J lost 1, with 13 bases in between. The CDR3 region is CASSKGGGTDTQYF. The CDR3 bases are TGTGCCAGCTCCAAGGGGGGGGGCACAGATACGCAGTATTTT.

J is TRBJ2-2 and V is TRBV5-5, with TRBD2 matching 7 bases. V was clipped by 0 bases and J by 2 bases; unmatched bases: 7. Germline V gene data show CDR1 as SGHKS and CDR2 as YYEKEE (reference sequence). CDR3 length: 17 residues. The CDR3 DNA follows: TGTGCCAGCAGCTTGGTCGTGCTAGCGGCTAACACCGGGGAGCTGTTTTTT. Protein product: CASSLVVLAANTGELFF.

This chain joins TRBV2 and TRBJ2-3, with 8 bases matching TRBD2. The CDR3 is made up of 20 amino acids. Germline CDR1 reads SNHLY; CDR2 reads FYNNEI. V lost 2 bases to trimming and J lost 4 bases; unmatched junction nucleotides: 20. CDR3 amino acids: CASSERGPQGLAGRADTQYF. CDR3 bases: TGTGCCAGCAGTGAAAGGGGCCCCCAGGGTTTAGCGGGGCGGGCAGATACGCAGTATTTT.

The rearrangement uses TRBV5-6 and TRBJ1-1; D is ambiguous. Trimming shortened V by 2 bases and J by 1 base, and 9 bases separated the two germline ends. This CDR3 is built from 14 residues. Germline V CDR1 and CDR2: SGHDT, YYEEEE. CDR3 sequence reads: CASSFFQANTEAFF. CDR3 sequence (DNA): TGTGCCAGCAGCTTTTTCCAGGCGAACACTGAAGCTTTCTTT.